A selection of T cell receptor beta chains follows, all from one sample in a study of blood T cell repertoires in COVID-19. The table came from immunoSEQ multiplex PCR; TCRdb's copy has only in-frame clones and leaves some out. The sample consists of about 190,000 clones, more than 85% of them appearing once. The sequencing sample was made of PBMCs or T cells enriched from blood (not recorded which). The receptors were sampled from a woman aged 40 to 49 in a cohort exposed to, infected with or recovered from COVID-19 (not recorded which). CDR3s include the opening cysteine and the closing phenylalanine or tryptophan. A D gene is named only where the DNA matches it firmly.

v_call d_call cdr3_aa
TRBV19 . CASTRGGNTEAFF
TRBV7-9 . CASKEGGNYGYTF
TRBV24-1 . CATSDSGIQRHGYTF
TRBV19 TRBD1 CASSILGQGETLETNEKLFF
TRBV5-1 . CASSLALPGNEQFF
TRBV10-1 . CASSADSEVFNEQFF
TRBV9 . CASREGDRRGYTF
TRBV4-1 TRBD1 CASSQVGTAISTNEKLFF
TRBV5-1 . CASSLEGLGNTEAFF
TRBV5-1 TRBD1 CASTSGTGNTEAFF
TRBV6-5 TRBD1 CASSIGQGNLYEQYF
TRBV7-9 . CASSLSSQGYSPLHF
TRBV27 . CASSLRGGANYGYTF
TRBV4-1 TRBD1 CASSPRGQVYNEQFF
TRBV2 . CASSGRITEAFF
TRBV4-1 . CASSQGGLSGNTIYF
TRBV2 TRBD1 CATQRGPTEAFF
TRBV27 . CASSPGSGDEQFF
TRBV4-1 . CASSQVSGVSGTGELFF
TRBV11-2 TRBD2 CASSLGLANEQFF
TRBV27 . CASSYGGKSTGELFF
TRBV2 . CASTLSENTEAFF
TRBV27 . CASSPYRGSGANVLTF
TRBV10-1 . CASSESLKSSYNEQFF
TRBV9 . CASSVGGATNEKLFF
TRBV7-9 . CASSAEQTGLDTEAFF
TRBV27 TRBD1 CASSLSWDRGFNSYNSPLHF
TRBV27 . CASSFTYRGNTEAFF
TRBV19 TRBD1 CASSVQGAYTGELFF
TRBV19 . CASQQMTNTGELFF
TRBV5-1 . CASSLSPREVGTEAFF
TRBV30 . CAWSVLTTDTQYF
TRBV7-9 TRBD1 CASRGTDYGYTF
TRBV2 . CASSARSVTDTQYF
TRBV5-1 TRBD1 CASSQGANEKLFF
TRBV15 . CATSRGQGTMDEQYF
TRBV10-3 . CAISEGSGDHSYEQYF
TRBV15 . CATSRPVGVANEKLFF
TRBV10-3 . CATQISNEQFF
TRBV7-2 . CASSFTVRPSDTGELFF
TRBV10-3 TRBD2 CAISEVSSGIADTQYF
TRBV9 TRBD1 CASSVTGFPNYGYTF
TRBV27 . CASSRRGLSSYEQYF
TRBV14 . CASSSNLDRSSYNSPLHF
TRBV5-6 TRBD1 CASKDRGFEKLFF
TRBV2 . CASRWLYNEQFF
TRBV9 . CASSSSGSQAFF
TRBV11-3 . CASSLEMRGGYNEQFF
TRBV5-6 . CASTPHRSSYNEQFF
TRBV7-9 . CASSLSTDTQYF